These 2 T cell receptor beta chains share one sample of origin, sequenced in a study of blood T cells in healthy people across ages. The use of a sample-barcoded 5' primer and a J-beta primer mix characterized a second PCR of about 7 to 12 cycles. From the 5' RACE reads, TCRdb called clonotypes with MiXCR, one entry per CDR3 protein. The sample yields over 1.5 million distinct CDR3 sequences, just under 50% seen once. The sample taken for sequencing was blood. All receptors come from a woman in her forties in good health.

This clonotype has only a few counts. The J gene is TRBJ2-5, the V gene TRBV7-2; weak D call: TRBD1 (6 bases). V lost 1 base and J 11 bases, leaving 11 bases between the germline ends. This CDR3 is 12 amino acids long. Germline V gene data show CDR1 as SGHTA and CDR2 as FQGNSA. The CDR3 reads CASSLDQGRQYF. CDR3 bases: TGTGCCAGCAGCTTAGATCAGGGGCGACAGTACTTC.

This clonotype was counted at least ten times. The chain employs TRBV29-1 and TRBJ2-5; D is unresolved. The CDR3 spans 13 residues. Germline CDR1 is SQVTM and CDR2 is ANQGSEA. Trimming cost V 2 bases and J 1 base, with 8 bases left between them. As DNA, the CDR3 is TGCAGCGTTGAAAGTACACTCCAAGAGACCCAGTACTTC. Protein sequence: CSVESTLQETQYF.